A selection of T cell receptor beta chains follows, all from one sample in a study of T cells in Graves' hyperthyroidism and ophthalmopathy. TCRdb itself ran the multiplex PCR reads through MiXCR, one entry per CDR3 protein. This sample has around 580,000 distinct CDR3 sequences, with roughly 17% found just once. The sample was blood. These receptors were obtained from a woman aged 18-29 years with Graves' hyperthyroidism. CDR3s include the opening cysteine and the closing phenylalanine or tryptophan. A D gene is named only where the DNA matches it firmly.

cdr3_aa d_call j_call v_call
CASSQRHLSTDTQYF NA TRBJ2-3 TRBV4-2
CASSFVTSGYQEIQYF TRBD2 TRBJ2-5 TRBV11-2
CASSPGTDSEPSYEQYF TRBD1 TRBJ2-7 TRBV2
CASRLQGTHEQYF TRBD1 TRBJ2-7 TRBV19
CASSRPTGPGYGYTF TRBD1 TRBJ1-2 TRBV3-1
CAWRTGWQQYF TRBD1 TRBJ2-7 TRBV30
CASSEGEGEKLFF NA TRBJ1-4 TRBV2
CASSLARRGLGYTF TRBD1 TRBJ1-2 TRBV5-1
CASSLVFARSYNEQFF NA TRBJ2-1 TRBV13
CASSERLAGVVNEQFF TRBD2 TRBJ2-1 TRBV11-2